These T cell receptor beta chains were read from a single sample in a study of blood T cell repertoires in COVID-19. Repertoires were generated with immunoSEQ multiplex PCR, while TCRdb's copy carries only in-frame clones and drops some. The repertoire has 50,000 to 70,000 clones, 90% of them found once; the top ten carry more than 9%. The sample comprised peripheral blood. The receptors were gathered from an elderly woman with active COVID-19. The CDR3 runs from the conserved cysteine through the conserved F or W. Each record gives: V gene, J gene, CDR3 protein.

>TRBV6-5|TRBJ1-4
CASKGGTTNEKLFF
>TRBV5-1|TRBJ2-2
CASSSGGGPSNTGELFF
>TRBV6-5|TRBJ2-2
CASQRQGNTGELFF
>TRBV21-1|TRBJ2-5
CASSKAGSGRDNETQYF
>TRBV7-2|TRBJ2-3
CASSNLPDTQYF
>TRBV14|TRBJ2-7
CASSPWTGTYEQYF
>TRBV28|TRBJ2-5
CASSLAAGKRETQYF
>TRBV6-5|TRBJ2-3
CASSYSNGGTDTQYF
>TRBV7-2|TRBJ2-7
CASSLGADSYEQYF
>TRBV7-2|TRBJ2-1
CASSFWTSGSVEQFF
>TRBV24-1|TRBJ2-5
CATSDPGQETQYF
>TRBV3-1/TRBV3-2|TRBJ1-2
CASSPEGAYGYTF
>TRBV3-1/TRBV3-2|TRBJ1-5
CASSQSANSNQPQHF
>TRBV19|TRBJ2-2
CASSISGGAGELFF
>TRBV30|TRBJ1-5
CALSGGSNQPQHF
>TRBV4-1|TRBJ1-1
CASSQAGQGGAFF
>TRBV7-9|TRBJ2-3
CASSFTGGTSTDTQYF
>TRBV3-1/TRBV3-2|TRBJ2-5
CASSQGWTSETQYF